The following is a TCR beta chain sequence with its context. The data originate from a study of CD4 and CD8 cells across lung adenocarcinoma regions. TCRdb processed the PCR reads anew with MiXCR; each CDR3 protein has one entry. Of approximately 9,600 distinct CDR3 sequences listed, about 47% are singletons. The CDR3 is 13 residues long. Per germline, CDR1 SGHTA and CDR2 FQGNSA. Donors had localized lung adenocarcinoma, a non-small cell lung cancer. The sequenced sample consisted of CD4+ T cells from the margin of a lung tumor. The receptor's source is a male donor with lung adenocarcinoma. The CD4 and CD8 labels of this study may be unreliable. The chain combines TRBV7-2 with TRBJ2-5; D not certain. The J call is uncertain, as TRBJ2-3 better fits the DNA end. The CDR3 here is CASSLPSIDTQYF. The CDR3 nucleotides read TGTGCCAGCAGCTTACCGTCGATAGATACGCAGTATTTT.